This T cell receptor (beta chain) was recovered during a study of T-cell reconstitution after alpha-beta-depleted transplantation in children. Study-level results: Several patients had high TCRbeta diversity at day 60; it came from surviving recipient T cells and thymic progenitors. As was reported, about two months after transplant, alpha-beta T cells came from several hundred expanded graft clones. Newly produced T cells mostly provided counts and TCRbeta diversity after one year, as hyperexpanded clones declined.

Unique molecular identifiers were built into the TCRbeta library. Each CDR3 protein gets one entry after TCRdb re-called the PCR reads with MiXCR. The sample holds under 750,000 distinct CDR3 sequences, under 30% seen once. After removal of 6 bases from V and 2 bases from J, the junction contained 6 bases not matched to a gene. The CDR3 contains 14 residues. This clonotype was counted between two and nine times. Its antigen remains unidentified. The rearrangement links TRBV12-3 or TRBV12-4 to TRBJ2-5; TRBD1 matches 7 bases. The receptor was isolated from a boy in the first two years of life who had a stem cell transplant for acute myeloid leukemia, so the T cells may come from the graft donor. The sample consisted of PBMCs, mostly from graft donor cells, taken 360 days after TCRalphabeta/CD19-depleted stem cell transplant. The CDR3 nucleotides read TGTGCCAGCAGCCCTGGGACAGAACAAGAGACCCAGTACTTC. It yields the protein CASSPGTEQETQYF.